Listed below are T cell receptor beta chains from one sample, sequenced in a study of shared clonotypes between healthy human individuals. Sequencing used immunoSEQ multiplex PCR; TCRdb keeps in-frame clones, though not all of them. The repertoire holds about half a million clones, roughly 85% seen once, with more than 10% in the top ten. The sample taken for sequencing was PBMCs. The receptors were sampled from a woman aged 40 to 49 in good health. Some clones in this sample may be carry-over from other donors' samples. CDR3s include the opening cysteine and the closing phenylalanine or tryptophan. Fields, in order: J gene, V gene, clone size, D gene, CDR3 protein, CDR3 DNA. D genes are given only for firm matches. Clone size is stated in some rows and not others, as once, few, many or a class when expanded.

TRBJ2-7 TRBV11-3 - - CASSPGARYEQYF TGTGCCAGCAGCCCTGGGGCGCGCTACGAGCAGTACTTC
TRBJ2-3 TRBV18 few TRBD2 CASSRLAGVADTQYF TGTGCCAGCTCTAGGCTAGCGGGAGTCGCAGATACGCAGTATTTT
TRBJ2-5 TRBV2 once - CASSRGAQETQYF TGTGCCAGCAGTCGGGGGGCACAAGAGACCCAGTACTTC
TRBJ1-4 TRBV2 - - CASSEALIRGAGREKLFF TGTGCCAGCAGTGAAGCGCTGATAAGAGGGGCGGGTCGTGAAAAACTGTTTTTT
TRBJ1-5 TRBV10-2 - TRBD1 CASSERAGGLYQPQHF TGCGCCAGCAGTGAAAGGGCAGGGGGCCTCTACCAGCCCCAGCATTTT
TRBJ1-1 TRBV5-8 once - CASSPVERGGRAFF TGTGCCAGCAGCCCGGTTGAGAGGGGCGGGAGAGCTTTCTTT
TRBJ2-4 TRBV27 - TRBD1 CASSTQTGVGNIQYF TGTGCCAGCAGTACCCAAACAGGGGTAGGAAACATTCAGTACTTC
TRBJ2-1 TRBV30 - - CAWSYSYSYNEQFF TGTGCCTGGAGCTACAGTTACTCCTACAATGAGCAGTTCTTC
TRBJ1-5 TRBV6-1 - - CASLARSGQPQHF TGTGCCAGCCTAGCTAGGTCCGGACAGCCCCAGCATTTT
TRBJ2-3 TRBV4-1 - - CASSQVGQTRDTQYF TGCGCCAGCAGCCAAGTGGGACAAACTAGGGATACGCAGTATTTT
TRBJ2-7 TRBV9 - TRBD1 CASSVGPTGTGGEQYF TGTGCCAGCAGCGTAGGCCCCACTGGGACAGGCGGCGAGCAGTACTTC
TRBJ2-3 TRBV5-1 - TRBD2 CASRPGLAGGIDTQYF TGCGCCAGCAGACCCGGACTAGCGGGAGGTATAGATACGCAGTATTTT
TRBJ1-2 TRBV4-2 - - CASSQETGHTGYTF TGTGCCAGCAGCCAAGAAACAGGGCATACTGGCTACACCTTC
TRBJ2-1 TRBV30 few TRBD1 CAGGTGYVNEQFF TGTGCCGGAGGGACAGGGTATGTCAATGAGCAGTTCTTC
TRBJ1-1 TRBV28 many - CASSLAGPTEAFF TGTGCCAGCAGCCTGGCAGGCCCCACTGAAGCTTTCTTT
TRBJ2-4 TRBV7-9 - TRBD1 CASSLGDSLTKNIQYF TGTGCCAGCAGCTTAGGGGACAGTCTGACCAAAAACATTCAGTACTTC
TRBJ1-2 TRBV7-2 - - CASTQTNYGYTF TGTGCCAGTACGCAAACTAACTATGGCTACACCTTC
TRBJ2-1 TRBV28 - TRBD2 CASSLSLAGGPSMGEQFF TGTGCCAGCAGTTTGTCCCTAGCGGGAGGGCCGAGCATGGGGGAGCAGTTCTTC
TRBJ2-1 TRBV5-4 - - CASSLESAGYNEQFF TGTGCCAGCAGCTTGGAATCGGCCGGATACAATGAGCAGTTCTTC
TRBJ2-2 TRBV5-1 - - CASSLAGSGTGELFF TGCGCCAGCAGCTTGGCCGGGAGCGGCACCGGGGAGCTGTTTTTT
TRBJ1-5 TRBV5-8 - - CASSARSNQPQHF TGTGCCAGCAGCGCTCGTAGCAATCAGCCCCAGCATTTT
TRBJ1-1 TRBV4-2 - - CASSRTMSTEAFF TGTGCCAGCAGCCGGACCATGAGCACTGAAGCTTTCTTT
TRBJ2-6 TRBV28 - - CASSPPWANVLTF TGTGCCAGCAGCCCCCCCTGGGCCAACGTCCTGACTTTC
TRBJ1-2 TRBV11-2 - - CASSPQGIPGRGYTF TGTGCCAGCAGCCCCCAAGGGATTCCTGGTAGGGGCTACACCTTC
TRBJ1-1 TRBV15 few - CATSRDRGTNTEAFF TGTGCCACCAGCAGAGATCGGGGGACGAACACTGAAGCTTTCTTT
TRBJ2-6 TRBV19 - - CASSIRDGGANVLTF TGTGCCAGTAGTATTCGGGATGGTGGGGCCAACGTCCTGACTTTC
TRBJ1-4 TRBV5-4 - - CASSSGLTNEKLFF TGTGCCAGCAGCTCCGGCCTAACTAATGAAAAACTGTTTTTT
TRBJ1-1 TRBV15 - - CATSRVGGKGTEAFF TGTGCCACCAGCAGAGTTGGGGGGAAGGGCACTGAAGCTTTCTTT
TRBJ2-7 TRBV28 - TRBD1 CASSQPGQGRYEQYF TGTGCCAGCAGTCAACCGGGACAGGGTAGATACGAGCAGTACTTC
TRBJ2-3 TRBV5-1 - - CASSLMIGQTDTQYF TGCGCCAGCAGCTTGATGATCGGACAGACAGATACGCAGTATTTT
TRBJ1-1 TRBV9 - - CASSPNMNTEAFF TGTGCCAGCAGCCCCAATATGAACACTGAAGCTTTCTTT
TRBJ2-1 TRBV5-4 - TRBD2 CASSPRRAPGLAGNEQFF TGTGCCAGCAGCCCAAGGAGGGCCCCGGGACTAGCGGGAAATGAGCAGTTCTTC
TRBJ1-1 TRBV7-2 - - CASSFDGTEAFF TGTGCCAGCAGCTTCGACGGAACTGAAGCTTTCTTT
TRBJ1-1 TRBV19 - - CASSHSLGMNTEAFF TGTGCCAGTAGTCACTCACTGGGCATGAACACTGAAGCTTTCTTT
TRBJ1-4 TRBV7-9 - - CASSLGRLGSTNEKLFF TGTGCCAGCAGCTTAGGCCGATTGGGGTCTACTAATGAAAAACTGTTTTTT
TRBJ2-2 TRBV6-5 - - CASSFGGRVTGELFF TGTGCCAGCAGTTTCGGGGGGCGCGTCACCGGGGAGCTGTTTTTT
TRBJ2-2 TRBV7-3 - TRBD2 CASSLLAGETGELFF TGTGCCAGCAGCTTGCTAGCGGGAGAAACCGGGGAGCTGTTTTTT
TRBJ2-3 TRBV7-8 - TRBD1 CASSLDRGTDTQYF TGTGCCAGCAGCTTAGACAGGGGGACAGATACGCAGTATTTT
TRBJ2-3 TRBV6-4 - TRBD2 CASSQTSGYTDTQYF TGTGCCAGCAGCCAGACTAGCGGCTACACAGATACGCAGTATTTT
TRBJ2-1 TRBV5-1 - - CASRARYNEQFF TGCGCCAGCAGGGCCAGGTACAATGAGCAGTTCTTC
TRBJ1-5 TRBV4-1 few - CASRPGPISNQPQHF TGCGCCAGCAGGCCGGGACCGATTAGCAATCAGCCCCAGCATTTT
TRBJ2-7 TRBV15 once - CATSRGQGAAYEQYF TGTGCCACCAGCAGAGGTCAGGGAGCTGCATACGAGCAGTACTTC
TRBJ2-5 TRBV23-1 - - CASSLWGDETQYF TGCGCCAGCAGTCTTTGGGGAGATGAGACCCAGTACTTC
TRBJ1-3 TRBV7-9 - TRBD1 CASSGGTEKSGNTIYF TGTGCCAGCAGCGGAGGGACAGAAAAGTCTGGAAACACCATATATTTT
TRBJ2-3 TRBV5-1 - TRBD2 CASSSGREASTDTQYF TGCGCCAGCAGCTCCGGTCGGGAGGCTAGCACAGATACGCAGTATTTT
TRBJ1-5 TRBV2 - - CASSDSLGPQQPQHF TGTGCCAGCAGTGACTCATTAGGCCCTCAGCAGCCCCAGCATTTT
TRBJ2-1 TRBV20-1 - - CSAAGLPKQFF TGCAGTGCTGCGGGACTTCCGAAGCAGTTCTTC
TRBJ2-2 TRBV27 - - CASSLLAGGTGELFF TGTGCCAGCAGTTTATTGGCAGGGGGGACCGGGGAGCTGTTTTTT
TRBJ2-7 TRBV7-2 - - CASSLEGGRGYEQYF TGTGCCAGCAGCTTAGAAGGGGGGAGAGGCTACGAGCAGTACTTC
TRBJ2-2 TRBV6-6 - - CASSPQNTGELFF TGTGCCAGCAGTCCACAGAACACCGGGGAGCTGTTTTTT
TRBJ1-2 TRBV7-9 - TRBD1 CASSPLGPGTGDRRYGYTF TGTGCCAGCAGCCCCTTGGGGCCCGGGACAGGGGATCGAAGGTATGGCTACACCTTC
TRBJ2-2 TRBV21-1 - - CASSKGVTGDTGELFF TGTGCCAGCAGCAAAGGAGTTACCGGGGACACCGGGGAGCTGTTTTTT
TRBJ1-5 TRBV7-2 - TRBD1 CASSSRQGAIGNQPQHF TGTGCCAGCAGCTCCCGACAGGGGGCGATAGGCAATCAGCCCCAGCATTTT
TRBJ2-1 TRBV29-1 - TRBD2 CSVEGGGLEVNEQFF TGCAGCGTTGAAGGGGGGGGACTAGAGGTCAATGAGCAGTTCTTC